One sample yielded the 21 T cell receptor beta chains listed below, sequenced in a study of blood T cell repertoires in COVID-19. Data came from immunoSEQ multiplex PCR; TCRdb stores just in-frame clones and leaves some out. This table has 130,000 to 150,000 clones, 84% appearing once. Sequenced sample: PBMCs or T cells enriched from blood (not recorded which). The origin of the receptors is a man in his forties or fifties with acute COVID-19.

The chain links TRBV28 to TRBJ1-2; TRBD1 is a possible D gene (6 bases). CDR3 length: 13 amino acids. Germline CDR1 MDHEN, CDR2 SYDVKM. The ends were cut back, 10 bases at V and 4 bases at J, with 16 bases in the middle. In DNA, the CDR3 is TGTGCCACCAACAGGGCCGTAAGCTATGGCTACACCTTC. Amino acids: CATNRAVSYGYTF.

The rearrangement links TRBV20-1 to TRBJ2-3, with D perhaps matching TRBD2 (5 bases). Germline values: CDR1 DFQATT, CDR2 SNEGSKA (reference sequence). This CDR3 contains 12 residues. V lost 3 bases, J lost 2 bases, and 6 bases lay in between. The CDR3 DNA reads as TGCAGTGCTAGTGGACTCACAGATACGCAGTATTTT. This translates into CSASGLTDTQYF.

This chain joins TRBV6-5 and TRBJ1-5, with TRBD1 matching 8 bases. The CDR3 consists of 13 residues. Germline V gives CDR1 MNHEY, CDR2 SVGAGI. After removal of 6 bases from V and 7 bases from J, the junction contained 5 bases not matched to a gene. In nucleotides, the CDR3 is TGTGCCAGCAGGACAGGGGCACGCCAGCCCCAGCATTTT. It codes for CASRTGARQPQHF.

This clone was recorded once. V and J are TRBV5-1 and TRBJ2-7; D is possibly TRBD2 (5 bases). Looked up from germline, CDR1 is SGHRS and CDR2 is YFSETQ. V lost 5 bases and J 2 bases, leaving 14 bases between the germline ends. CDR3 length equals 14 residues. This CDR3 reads CASREGTDPYEQYF. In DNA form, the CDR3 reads TGCGCCAGCAGAGAGGGAACAGATCCCTACGAGCAGTACTTC.

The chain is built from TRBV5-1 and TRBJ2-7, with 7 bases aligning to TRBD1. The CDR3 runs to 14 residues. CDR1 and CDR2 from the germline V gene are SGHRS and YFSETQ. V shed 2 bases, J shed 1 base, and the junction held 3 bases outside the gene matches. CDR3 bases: TGCGCCAGCAGCTTAGGGGGCGTTTCCTACGAGCAGTACTTC. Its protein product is CASSLGGVSYEQYF.

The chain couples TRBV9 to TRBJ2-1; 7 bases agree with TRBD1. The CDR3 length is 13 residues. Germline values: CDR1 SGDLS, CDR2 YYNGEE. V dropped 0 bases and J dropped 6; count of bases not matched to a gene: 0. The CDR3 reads CASSVGQGNEQFF. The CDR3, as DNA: TGTGCCAGCAGCGTAGGACAGGGCAATGAGCAGTTCTTC.

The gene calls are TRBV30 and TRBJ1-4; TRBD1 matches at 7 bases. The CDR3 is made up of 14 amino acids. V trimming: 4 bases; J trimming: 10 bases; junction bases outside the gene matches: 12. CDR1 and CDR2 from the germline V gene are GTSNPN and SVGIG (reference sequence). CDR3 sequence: CAWNSRQGWAKLFF. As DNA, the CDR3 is TGTGCCTGGAATTCCCGACAGGGCTGGGCAAAACTGTTTTTT.

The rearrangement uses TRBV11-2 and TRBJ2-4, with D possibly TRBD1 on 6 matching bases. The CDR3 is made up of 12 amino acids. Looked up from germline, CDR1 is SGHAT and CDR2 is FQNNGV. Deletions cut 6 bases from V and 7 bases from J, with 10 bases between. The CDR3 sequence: CASSTQGNIQYF. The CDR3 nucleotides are TGTGCCAGCAGTACCCAGGGGAACATTCAGTACTTC.

The CDR3 DNA follows: TGTGCCAGCAGAGGCGGGCTTTACGAGCAGTACTTC. As protein: CASRGGLYEQYF. This chain links TRBV6-5 with TRBJ2-7, with D perhaps matching TRBD2 (5 bases). Trimming left V 6 bases short and J 4 bases short, with 10 bases between. Germline CDR1 and CDR2: MNHEY and SVGAGI. The CDR3 extends over 12 amino acids.

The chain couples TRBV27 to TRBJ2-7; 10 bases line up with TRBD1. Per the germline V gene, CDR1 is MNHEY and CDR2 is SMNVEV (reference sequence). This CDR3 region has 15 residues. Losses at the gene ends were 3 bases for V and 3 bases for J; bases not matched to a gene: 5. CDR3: CASSLGTGAFYEQYF. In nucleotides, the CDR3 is TGTGCCAGCAGTTTGGGGACAGGGGCCTTCTACGAGCAGTACTTC.

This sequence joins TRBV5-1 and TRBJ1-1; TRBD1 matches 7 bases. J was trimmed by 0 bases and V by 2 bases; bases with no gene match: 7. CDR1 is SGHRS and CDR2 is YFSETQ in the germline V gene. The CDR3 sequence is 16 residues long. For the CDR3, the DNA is TGCGCCAGCAGCTTATTATGGACAGGCTTGAACACTGAAGCTTTCTTT. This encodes CASSLLWTGLNTEAFF.

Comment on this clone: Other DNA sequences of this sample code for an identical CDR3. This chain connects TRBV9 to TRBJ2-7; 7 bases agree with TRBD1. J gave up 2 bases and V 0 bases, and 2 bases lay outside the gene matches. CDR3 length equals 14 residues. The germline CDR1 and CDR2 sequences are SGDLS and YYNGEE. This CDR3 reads CASSVGDSTYEQYF. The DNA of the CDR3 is TGTGCCAGCAGCGTAGGGGACAGCACCTACGAGCAGTACTTC.

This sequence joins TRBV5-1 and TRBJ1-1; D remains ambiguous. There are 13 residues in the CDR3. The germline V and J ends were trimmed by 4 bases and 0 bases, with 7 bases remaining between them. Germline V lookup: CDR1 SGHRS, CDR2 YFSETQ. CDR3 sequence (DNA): TGCGCCAGCAGCGCCGGGTTGAACACTGAAGCTTTCTTT. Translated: CASSAGLNTEAFF.

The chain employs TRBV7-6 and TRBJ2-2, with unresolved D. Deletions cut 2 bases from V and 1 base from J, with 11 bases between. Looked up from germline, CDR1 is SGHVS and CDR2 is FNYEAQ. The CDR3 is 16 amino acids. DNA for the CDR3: TGTGCCAGCAGCTTATTCCCCGTATTGAACACCGGGGAGCTGTTTTTT. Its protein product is CASSLFPVLNTGELFF.

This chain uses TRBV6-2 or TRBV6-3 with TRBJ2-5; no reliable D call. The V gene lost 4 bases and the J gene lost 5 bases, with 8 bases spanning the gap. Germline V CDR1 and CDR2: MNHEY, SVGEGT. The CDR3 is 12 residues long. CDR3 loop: CASSSGFETQYF. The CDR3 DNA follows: TGTGCCAGCAGTTCGGGTTTCGAGACCCAGTACTTC.

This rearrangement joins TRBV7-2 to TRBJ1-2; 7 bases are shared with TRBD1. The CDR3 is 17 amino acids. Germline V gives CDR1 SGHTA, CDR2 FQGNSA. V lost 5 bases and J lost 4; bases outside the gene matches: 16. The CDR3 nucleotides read TGTGCCAGCAGCCTTAGGACAGGTTTTGTCGAACGCTATGGCTACACCTTC. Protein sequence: CASSLRTGFVERYGYTF.

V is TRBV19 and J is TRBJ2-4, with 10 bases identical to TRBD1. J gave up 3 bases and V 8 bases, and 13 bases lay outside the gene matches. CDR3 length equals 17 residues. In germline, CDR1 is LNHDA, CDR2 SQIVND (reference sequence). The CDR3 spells CASCRGQGNRDKNIQYF. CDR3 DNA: TGTGCCAGTTGTAGGGGACAGGGGAATCGGGACAAAAACATTCAGTACTTC.

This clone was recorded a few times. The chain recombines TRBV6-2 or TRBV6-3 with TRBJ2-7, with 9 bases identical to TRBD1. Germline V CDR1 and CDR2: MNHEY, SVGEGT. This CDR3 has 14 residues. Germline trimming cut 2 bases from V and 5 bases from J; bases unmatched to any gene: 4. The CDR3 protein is CASSYGTGYHEQYF. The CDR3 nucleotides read TGTGCCAGCAGTTACGGGACAGGGTACCACGAGCAGTACTTC.

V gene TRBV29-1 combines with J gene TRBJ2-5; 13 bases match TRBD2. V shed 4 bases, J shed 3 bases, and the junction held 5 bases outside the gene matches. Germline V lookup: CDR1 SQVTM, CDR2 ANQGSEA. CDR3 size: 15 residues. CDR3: CSVAWTSGGEETQYF. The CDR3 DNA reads TGCAGCGTTGCGTGGACTAGCGGGGGCGAAGAGACCCAGTACTTC.

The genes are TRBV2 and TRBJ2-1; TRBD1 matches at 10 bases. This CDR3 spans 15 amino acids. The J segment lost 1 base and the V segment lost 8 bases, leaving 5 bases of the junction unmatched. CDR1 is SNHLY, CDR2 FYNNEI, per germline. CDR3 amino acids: CASRSDRGSYNEQFF. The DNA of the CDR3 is TGTGCCAGCCGCTCGGACAGGGGGTCCTACAATGAGCAGTTCTTC. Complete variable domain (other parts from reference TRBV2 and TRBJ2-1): EPEVTQTPSHQVTQMGQEVILRCVPISNHLYFYWYRQILGQKVEFLVSFYNNEISEKSEIFDDQFSVERPDGSNFTLKIRSTKLEDSAMYFCASRSDRGSYNEQFFGPGTRLTVL.

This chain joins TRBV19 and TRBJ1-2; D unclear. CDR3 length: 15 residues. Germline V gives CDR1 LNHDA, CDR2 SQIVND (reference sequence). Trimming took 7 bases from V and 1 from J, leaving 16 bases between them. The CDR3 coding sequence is TGTGCCAGTACTAAACGAGAGGCCTTTAACTATGGCTACACCTTC. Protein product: CASTKREAFNYGYTF.